The 23 T cell receptor beta chains in this list originate from one sample, sequenced in a study of CXCR3-negative and CXCR3-positive naive CD8 T cells. UMI-tagged TRB cDNA libraries were built via 5' RACE. TCRdb reprocessed the 5' RACE reads, keeping one entry per CDR3 protein, no DNA. Recorded for this sample: about 82,000 distinct CDR3 sequences. The sequenced material came from naive CXCR3- CD8+ T cells from blood. The subset here: CD45RO-CCR7+CD27+CD95- naive CD8+ T cells lacking CXCR3 (TNR3-). The receptors originated from a human donor in good health. Some clones in this sample may be carry-over from other donors' samples.

The chain is built from TRBV4-3 and TRBJ1-1. CDR1 is LGHNA, CDR2 YSLEER, per germline. The CDR3 sequence is 14 residues long. CDR3: CASSQDRLNTEAFF.

V usage is TRBV5-1 and J usage is TRBJ2-1; TCRdb reports TRBD2, a call that lacks DNA to check it against. CDR1 SGHRS and CDR2 YFSETQ come from the germline V gene. The CDR3 contains 18 residues. This chain's CDR3 is CASSQAWTSGIVYNEQFF.

This chain uses TRBV20-1 with TRBJ1-6; TCRdb's D gene call, TRBD1, goes unchecked for lack of DNA. This CDR3 comprises 13 residues. Looked up from germline, CDR1 is DFQATT and CDR2 is SNEGSKA (reference sequence). The CDR3 sequence is CSSGTGDSSPLHF.

The J gene is TRBJ2-7, the V gene TRBV2. Germline CDR1 is SNHLY and CDR2 is FYNNEI. The CDR3 has 13 residues. The CDR3 reads CASRGYPKDEQYF.

V is TRBV29-1 and J is TRBJ2-1; TCRdb's D gene call, TRBD1, goes unchecked for lack of DNA. The CDR3 is 12 amino acids. The germline V gene encodes CDR1 SQVTM and CDR2 ANQGSEA. CDR3 residues: CSVTGGGNEQFF.

The chain has TRBV12-3 or TRBV12-4 and TRBJ2-7; there is no DNA to check the TCRdb D call of TRBD2. The CDR3 length is 14 residues. CDR3 protein: CASSPGGPNVEQYF.

The J gene is TRBJ2-1, the V gene TRBV6-1; TCRdb outputs TRBD2, but without DNA this stays unchecked. There are 16 residues in the CDR3. Germline lookup yields CDR1 MNHNS and CDR2 SASEGT. CDR3 protein: CASSEEAGGPGNEQFF.

The rearrangement links TRBV3-1 to TRBJ2-5; the D gene TCRdb calls, TRBD1, cannot be checked with no DNA. The CDR3 extends over 15 amino acids. CDR1 and CDR2 from the germline V gene are LGHDT and YNNKEL (reference sequence). CDR3: CASSRGTLMGETQYF.

The chain has TRBV27 and TRBJ2-3; as DNA is missing, the TRBD1 call by TCRdb cannot be tested. Germline CDR1 reads MNHEY; CDR2 reads SMNVEV (reference sequence). This CDR3 spans 15 amino acids. The CDR3 reads CASSPGTQSTDTQYF.

The chain is built from TRBV7-9 and TRBJ2-1; TCRdb proposes TRBD1, but this gene call is untestable without DNA. This CDR3 spans 14 amino acids. Per the germline V gene, CDR1 is SEHNR and CDR2 is FQNEAQ (reference sequence). This CDR3 reads CASSNRDRVYEQFF.

V and J are TRBV7-6 and TRBJ2-2. CDR3 size: 15 residues. In germline, CDR1 is SGHVS, CDR2 FNYEAQ. CDR3 residues: CASSSPGANTGELFF. The complete variable domain, with remaining parts taken from reference TRBV7-6 and TRBJ2-2, reads GAGVSQSPRYKVTKRGQDVALRCDPISGHVSLYWYRQALGQGPEFLTYFNYEAQQDKSGLPNDRFSAERPEGSISTLTIQRTEQRDSAMYRCASSSPGANTGELFFGEGSRLTVL.

The V and J genes are TRBV5-1 and TRBJ2-7; TCRdb's D gene call, TRBD1, goes unchecked for lack of DNA. This CDR3 contains 12 residues. Germline V gene lookup returns CDR1 SGHRS and CDR2 YFSETQ. The CDR3 loop reads CASSDRDLEQYF. Filled out from reference TRBV5-1 and TRBJ2-7, the complete variable domain reads KAGVTQTPRYLIKTRGQQVTLSCSPISGHRSVSWYQQTPGQGLQFLFEYFSETQRNKGNFPGRFSGRQFSNSRSEMNVSTLELGDSALYLCASSDRDLEQYFGPGTRLTVT.

The chain is built from TRBV13 and TRBJ2-7; TCRdb lists TRBD1, though no DNA is available to test this call. The CDR3 consists of 13 residues. Per the germline V gene, CDR1 is PRHDT and CDR2 is FYEKMQ (reference sequence). CDR3 protein: CASSAGPRYEQYF.

The J gene is TRBJ2-7, the V gene TRBV5-5. CDR1 is SGHKS, CDR2 YYEKEE, per germline (reference sequence). The CDR3 is 13 amino acids. CDR3 loop: CASSSAAAYEQYF.

V is TRBV20-1 and J is TRBJ2-3; the D call of TRBD1 rests on TCRdb alone, since no DNA is present to check it. The CDR3 sequence is 13 residues long. Germline V CDR1 and CDR2: DFQATT, SNEGSKA (reference sequence). The CDR3 loop reads CSARPPATDTQYF.

The chain carries TRBV20-1 and TRBJ2-5; TCRdb picks TRBD2, but there is no DNA to check that call. This CDR3 contains 18 residues. Looked up from germline, CDR1 is DFQATT and CDR2 is SNEGSKA (reference sequence). CDR3 region: CSAREERDSPGLQETQYF.

The chain has TRBV29-1 and TRBJ2-5. This CDR3 has 13 residues. Per the germline V gene, CDR1 is SQVTM and CDR2 is ANQGSEA. The CDR3 sequence: CSAHRQYQETQYF.

The chain is built from TRBV29-1 and TRBJ1-1. The CDR3 extends over 14 amino acids. Germline V CDR1 and CDR2: SQVTM, ANQGSEA. CDR3 protein: CSVEGEDGPTEAFF.

V usage is TRBV29-1 and J usage is TRBJ2-3; the D call of TRBD2 rests on TCRdb alone, since no DNA is present to check it. The germline gives CDR1 SQVTM, CDR2 ANQGSEA. This CDR3 has 11 amino acids. The CDR3 protein is CSVGAGDTQYF.

The chain is built from TRBV29-1 and TRBJ2-1; with no DNA, the TCRdb D assignment of TRBD2 cannot be verified. Germline loops: CDR1 SQVTM, CDR2 ANQGSEA. The CDR3 is 13 amino acids. The CDR3 sequence: CSVVTSGSYAQLF.

The chain combines TRBV7-9 with TRBJ2-7; the D call of TRBD2 rests on TCRdb alone, since no DNA is present to check it. The CDR3 is made up of 15 amino acids. Germline-derived CDR1 and CDR2 are SEHNR and FQNEAQ (reference sequence). The chain's CDR3 is CASSPQAGGSYEQYF.

The V gene is TRBV12-3 or TRBV12-4, the J gene TRBJ2-2; lacking DNA, the TRBD1 call made by TCRdb goes unchecked. The length of the CDR3 is 15 residues. The CDR3 here is CASSLRPGSTGELFF.

The V gene is TRBV7-2, the J gene TRBJ2-5; TCRdb names TRBD1, which stays unverified in the absence of DNA. This CDR3 is 15 amino acids long. The germline V gene has CDR1 SGHTA and CDR2 FQGNSA. The CDR3 sequence: CASSPGQGAWETQYF.